This is a list of T cell receptor beta chains from one sample in a study of early T cells in non-severe SARS-CoV-2 infection. Each CDR3 protein gets one entry after TCRdb re-called the 5' RACE reads with MiXCR. The sample lists 70,000 to 95,000 distinct CDR3 sequences; 14% to 15% were seen once. The sample consisted of whole blood. The receptors stem from an adult who was a healthcare worker with PCR-confirmed SARS-CoV-2 infection or an uninfected control (not recorded which). Both conserved end residues are part of each CDR3. The D gene is left open where the match is weak. Part of the rows lack a size; the others show once, few, many or a class for expanded clones.

>-|TRBJ1-1|TRBV2|-
CASSDYGTTNTEAFF
TGTGCCAGCAGTGATTACGGCACCACGAACACTGAAGCTTTCTTT
>-|TRBJ2-1|TRBV7-9|once
CASGARRNEQFF
TGTGCCAGCGGGGCACGAAGAAATGAGCAGTTCTTC
>TRBD2|TRBJ2-5|TRBV5-6|few
CASSLAPAGGQETQYF
TGTGCCAGCAGCTTGGCTCCAGCGGGGGGCCAAGAGACCCAGTACTTC
>-|TRBJ2-3|TRBV20-1|-
CSARETVRSLDTQYF
TGCAGTGCTAGAGAAACAGTTCGGTCGTTGGATACGCAGTATTTT
>-|TRBJ1-1|TRBV20-1|many
CSASGLTENTEAFF
TGCAGTGCTAGTGGTCTTACAGAGAACACTGAAGCTTTCTTT
>-|TRBJ2-3|TRBV20-1|few
CSASKGVHSTDTQYF
TGCAGTGCTTCTAAGGGAGTCCACAGCACAGATACGCAGTATTTT
>-|TRBJ1-4|TRBV11-2|few
CASSLGGHSNEKLFF
TGTGCCAGCAGCTTAGGGGGGCATAGCAATGAAAAACTGTTTTTT
>-|TRBJ2-1|TRBV11-2|-
CASRGQRIHNEQFF
TGTGCCAGCAGGGGCCAGCGGATACACAATGAGCAGTTCTTC
>TRBD2|TRBJ2-1|TRBV9|-
CASTPGGGTFNEQFF
TGTGCCAGCACCCCTGGCGGGGGGACCTTCAATGAGCAGTTCTTC
>-|TRBJ1-1|TRBV19|many
CASSGQVNTEAFF
TGTGCCAGTAGTGGGCAGGTGAACACTGAAGCTTTCTTT
>TRBD1|TRBJ1-5|TRBV20-1|few
CSATFGTGEQPQHF
TGCAGTGCTACTTTCGGGACAGGTGAACAGCCCCAGCATTTT
>-|TRBJ2-5|TRBV12-3/TRBV12-4|many
CASSPRTVQETQYF
TGTGCCAGCAGTCCTCGGACAGTACAAGAGACCCAGTACTTC
>-|TRBJ2-3|TRBV9|few
CASSVLVMADTQYF
TGTGCCAGCAGCGTGCTGGTAATGGCGGATACGCAGTATTTT
>TRBD2|TRBJ2-2|TRBV20-1|many
CSARDTSVNTGELFF
TGCAGTGCTAGAGACACTAGCGTGAACACCGGGGAGCTGTTTTTT
>-|TRBJ2-1|TRBV28|-
CASSLTYNEQFF
TGTGCCAGCAGTCTCACTTACAATGAGCAGTTCTTC
>-|TRBJ1-4|TRBV11-2|-
CASSPFRTTNEKLFF
TGTGCCAGCAGCCCCTTTAGGACAACTAATGAAAAACTGTTTTTT
>TRBD2|TRBJ2-1|TRBV18|many
CASSPERGGRNEQFF
TGTGCCAGCTCACCGGAGCGGGGGGGCCGGAATGAGCAGTTCTTC
>-|TRBJ1-2|TRBV29-1|-
CSAGTGNYGYTF
TGCAGCGCTGGGACGGGAAACTATGGCTACACCTTC
>-|TRBJ2-1|TRBV7-6|few
CASSLAGGGEQFF
TGTGCCAGCAGCTTAGCGGGGGGTGGTGAGCAGTTCTTC
>-|TRBJ1-5|TRBV19|few
CASSMGAARVNQPQHF
TGTGCCAGTAGTATGGGAGCAGCGAGAGTTAATCAGCCCCAGCATTTT
>-|TRBJ1-5|TRBV25-1|many
CASSELLFNQPQHF
TGTGCCAGCAGTGAATTGCTATTCAATCAGCCCCAGCATTTT
>-|TRBJ2-1|TRBV6-4|many
CASSDGTESSYNEQFF
TGTGCCAGCAGTGACGGGACGGAGAGCTCCTACAATGAGCAGTTCTTC
>TRBD2|TRBJ2-2|TRBV11-2|many
CASSPGLAQSGELFF
TGTGCCAGCAGCCCGGGACTAGCCCAATCCGGGGAGCTGTTTTTT
>-|TRBJ2-2|TRBV5-1|-
CASSSDWRAGELFF
TGCGCCAGCAGCTCGGACTGGCGCGCGGGGGAGCTGTTTTTT